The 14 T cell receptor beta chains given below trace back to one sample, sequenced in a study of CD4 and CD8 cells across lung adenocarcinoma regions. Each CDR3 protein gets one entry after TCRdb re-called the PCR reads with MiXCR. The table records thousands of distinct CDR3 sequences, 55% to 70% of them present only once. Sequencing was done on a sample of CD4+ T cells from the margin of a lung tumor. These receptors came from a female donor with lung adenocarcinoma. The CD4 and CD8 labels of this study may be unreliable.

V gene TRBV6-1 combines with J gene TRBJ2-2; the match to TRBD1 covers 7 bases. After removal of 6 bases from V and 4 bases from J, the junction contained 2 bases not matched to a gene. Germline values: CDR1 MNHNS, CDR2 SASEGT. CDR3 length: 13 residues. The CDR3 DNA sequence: TGTGCCAGCAGACAGGGGTCCACCGGGGAGCTGTTTTTT. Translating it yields CASRQGSTGELFF.

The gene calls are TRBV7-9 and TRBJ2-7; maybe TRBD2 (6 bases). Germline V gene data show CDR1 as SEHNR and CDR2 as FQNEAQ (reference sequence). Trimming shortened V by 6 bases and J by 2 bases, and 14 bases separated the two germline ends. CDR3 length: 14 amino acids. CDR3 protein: CASSSDGSAYEQYF. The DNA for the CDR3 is TGTGCCAGCAGTTCAGACGGGAGTGCCTACGAGCAGTACTTC.

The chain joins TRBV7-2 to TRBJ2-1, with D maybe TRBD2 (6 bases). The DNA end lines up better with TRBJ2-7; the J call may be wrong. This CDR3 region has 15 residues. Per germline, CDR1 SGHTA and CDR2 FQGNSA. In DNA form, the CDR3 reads TGTGCCAGCAGCCAAGGCGGGACTGCCCTATATGAGCAGTACTTC. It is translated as CASSQGGTALYEQYF.

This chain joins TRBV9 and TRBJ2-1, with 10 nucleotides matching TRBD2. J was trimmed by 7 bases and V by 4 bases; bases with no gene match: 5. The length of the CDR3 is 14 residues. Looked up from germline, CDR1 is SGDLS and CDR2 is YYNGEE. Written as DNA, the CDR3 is TGTGCCAGCAGCCCTGGGACTAGCGAAAATGAGCAGTTCTTC. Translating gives CASSPGTSENEQFF. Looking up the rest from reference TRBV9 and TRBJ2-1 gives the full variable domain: DSGVTQTPKHLITATGQRVTLRCSPRSGDLSVYWYQQSLDQGLQFLIQYYNGEERAKGNILERFSAQQFPDLHSELNLSSLELGDSALYFCASSPGTSENEQFFGPGTRLTVL.

The CDR3 bases are TGTGCCAGCAGTTACGCACCCACGTCCGGGACTAGCGGGAGCACCGGGGAGCTGTTTTTT. This sequence encodes CASSYAPTSGTSGSTGELFF. The V call is TRBV6-5, the J call TRBJ2-2; TRBD2 matches 14 bases. The CDR3 contains 20 residues. J gave up 4 bases and V 2 bases, and 12 bases lay outside the gene matches. The germline V gene encodes CDR1 MNHEY and CDR2 SVGAGI.

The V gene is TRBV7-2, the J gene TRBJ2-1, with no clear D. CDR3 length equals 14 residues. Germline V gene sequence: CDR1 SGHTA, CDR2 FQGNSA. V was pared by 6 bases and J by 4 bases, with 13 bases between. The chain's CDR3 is CASSFEWVYNEQFF. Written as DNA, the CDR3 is TGTGCCAGCAGTTTCGAATGGGTGTACAATGAGCAGTTCTTC.

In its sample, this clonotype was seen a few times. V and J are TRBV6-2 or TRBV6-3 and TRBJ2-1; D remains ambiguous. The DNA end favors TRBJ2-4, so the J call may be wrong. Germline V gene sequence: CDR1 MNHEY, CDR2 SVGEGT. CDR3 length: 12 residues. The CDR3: CASSYVSQIQYF. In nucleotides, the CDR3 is TGTGCCAGCAGTTACGTGTCTCAAATTCAGTACTTC.

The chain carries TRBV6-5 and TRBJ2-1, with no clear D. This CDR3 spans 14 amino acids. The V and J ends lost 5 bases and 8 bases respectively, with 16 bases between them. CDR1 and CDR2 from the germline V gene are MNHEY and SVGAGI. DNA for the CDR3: TGTGCCAGCAGTGTCTCTAGTATTCTCTATGAGCAGTTCTTC. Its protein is CASSVSSILYEQFF.

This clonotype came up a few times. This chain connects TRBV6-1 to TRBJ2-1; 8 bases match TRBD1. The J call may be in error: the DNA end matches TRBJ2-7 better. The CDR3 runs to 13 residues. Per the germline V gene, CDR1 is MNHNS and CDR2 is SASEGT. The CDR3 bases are TGTGCCAGCGCTTGGCAGGGGGCGTACGAGCAGTACTTC. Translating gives CASAWQGAYEQYF.

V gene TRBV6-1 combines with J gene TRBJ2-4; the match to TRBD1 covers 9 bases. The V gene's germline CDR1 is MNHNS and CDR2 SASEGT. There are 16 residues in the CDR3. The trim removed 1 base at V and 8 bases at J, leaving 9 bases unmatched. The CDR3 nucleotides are TGTGCCAGCAGTGAAGTGGAGACAGGGGGGAGAGACATTCAGTACTTC. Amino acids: CASSEVETGGRDIQYF.

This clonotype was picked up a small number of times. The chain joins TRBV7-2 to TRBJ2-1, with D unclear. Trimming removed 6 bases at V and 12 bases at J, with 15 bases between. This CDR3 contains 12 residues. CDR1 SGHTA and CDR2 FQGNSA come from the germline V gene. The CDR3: CASSSYGGGQFF. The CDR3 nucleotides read TGTGCCAGCAGTTCTTACGGCGGCGGGCAGTTCTTC.

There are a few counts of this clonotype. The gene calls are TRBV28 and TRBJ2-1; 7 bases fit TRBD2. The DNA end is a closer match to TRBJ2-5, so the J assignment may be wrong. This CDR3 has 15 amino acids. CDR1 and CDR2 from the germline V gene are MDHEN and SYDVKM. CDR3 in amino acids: CASSLIAGVRETQYF. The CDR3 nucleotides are TGTGCCAGCAGTTTGATTGCGGGAGTTCGGGAGACCCAGTACTTC.

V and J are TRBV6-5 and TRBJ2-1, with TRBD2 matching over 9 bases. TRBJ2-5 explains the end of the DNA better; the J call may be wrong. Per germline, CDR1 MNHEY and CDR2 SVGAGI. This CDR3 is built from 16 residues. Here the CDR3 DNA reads TGTGCCAGCAGTTACGGGGCGGGAGGGGGTTTAGAGACCCAGTACTTC. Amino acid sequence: CASSYGAGGGLETQYF.

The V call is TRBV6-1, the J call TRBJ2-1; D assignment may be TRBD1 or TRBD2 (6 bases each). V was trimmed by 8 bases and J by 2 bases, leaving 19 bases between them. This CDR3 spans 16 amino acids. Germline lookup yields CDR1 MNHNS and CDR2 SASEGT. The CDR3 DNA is TGTGCCAGCGCCAGATGGGGGGCCAGCGCCTACAATGAGCAGTTCTTC. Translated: CASARWGASAYNEQFF.